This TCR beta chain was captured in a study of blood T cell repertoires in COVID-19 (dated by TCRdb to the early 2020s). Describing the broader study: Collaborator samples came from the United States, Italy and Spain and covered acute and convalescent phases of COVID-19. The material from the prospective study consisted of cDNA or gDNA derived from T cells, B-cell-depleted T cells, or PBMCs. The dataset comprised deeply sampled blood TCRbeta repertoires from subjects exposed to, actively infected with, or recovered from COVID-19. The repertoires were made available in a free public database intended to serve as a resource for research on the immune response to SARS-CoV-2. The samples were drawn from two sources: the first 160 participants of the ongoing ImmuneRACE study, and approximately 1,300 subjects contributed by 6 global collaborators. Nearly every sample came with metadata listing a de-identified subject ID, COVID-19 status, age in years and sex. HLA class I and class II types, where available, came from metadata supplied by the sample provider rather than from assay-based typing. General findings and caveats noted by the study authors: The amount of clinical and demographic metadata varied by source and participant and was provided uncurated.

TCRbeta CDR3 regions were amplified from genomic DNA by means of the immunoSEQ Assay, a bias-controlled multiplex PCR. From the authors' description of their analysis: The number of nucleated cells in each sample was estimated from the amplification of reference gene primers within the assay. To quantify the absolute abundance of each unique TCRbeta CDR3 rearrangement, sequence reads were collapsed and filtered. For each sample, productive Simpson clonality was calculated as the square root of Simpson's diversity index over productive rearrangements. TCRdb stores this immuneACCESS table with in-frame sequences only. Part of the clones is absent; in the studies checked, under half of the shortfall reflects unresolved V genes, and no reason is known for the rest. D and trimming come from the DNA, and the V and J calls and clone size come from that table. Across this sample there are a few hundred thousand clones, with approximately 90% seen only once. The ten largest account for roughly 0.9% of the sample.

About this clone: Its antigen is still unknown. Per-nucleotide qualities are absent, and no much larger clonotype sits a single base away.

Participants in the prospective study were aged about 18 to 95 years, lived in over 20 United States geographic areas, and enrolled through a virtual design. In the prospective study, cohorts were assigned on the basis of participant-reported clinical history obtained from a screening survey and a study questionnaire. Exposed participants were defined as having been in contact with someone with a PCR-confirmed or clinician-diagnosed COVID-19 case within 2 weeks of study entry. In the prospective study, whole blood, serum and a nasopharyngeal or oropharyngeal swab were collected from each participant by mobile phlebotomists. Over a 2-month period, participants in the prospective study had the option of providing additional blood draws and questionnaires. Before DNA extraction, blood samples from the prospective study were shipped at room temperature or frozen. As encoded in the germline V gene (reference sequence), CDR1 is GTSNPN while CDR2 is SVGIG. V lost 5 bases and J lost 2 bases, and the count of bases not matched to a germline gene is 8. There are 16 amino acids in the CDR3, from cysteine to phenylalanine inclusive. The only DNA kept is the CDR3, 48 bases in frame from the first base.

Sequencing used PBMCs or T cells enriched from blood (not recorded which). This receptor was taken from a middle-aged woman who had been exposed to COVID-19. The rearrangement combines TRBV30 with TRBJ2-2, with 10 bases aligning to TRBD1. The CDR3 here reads CAWDTGTGVNTGELFF. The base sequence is TGTGCCTGGGATACCGGGACAGGGGTAAACACCGGGGAGCTGTTTTTT.